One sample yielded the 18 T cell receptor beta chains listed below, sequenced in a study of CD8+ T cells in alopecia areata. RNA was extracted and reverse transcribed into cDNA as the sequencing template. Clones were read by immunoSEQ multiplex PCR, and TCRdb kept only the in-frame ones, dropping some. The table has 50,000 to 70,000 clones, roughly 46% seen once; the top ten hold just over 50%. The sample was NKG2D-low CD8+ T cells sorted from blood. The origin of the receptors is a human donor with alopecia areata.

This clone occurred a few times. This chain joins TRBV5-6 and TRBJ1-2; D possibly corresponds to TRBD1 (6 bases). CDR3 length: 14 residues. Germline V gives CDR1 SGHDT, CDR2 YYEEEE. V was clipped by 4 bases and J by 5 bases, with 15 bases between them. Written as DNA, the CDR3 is TGTGCCAGCAGCCCCGGCGGGGGGCGGTATGGCTACACCTTC. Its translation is CASSPGGGRYGYTF.

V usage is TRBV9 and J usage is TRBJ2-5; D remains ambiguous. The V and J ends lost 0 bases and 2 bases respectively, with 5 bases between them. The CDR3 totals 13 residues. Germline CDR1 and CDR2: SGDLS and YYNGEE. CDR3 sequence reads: CASSVEFQETQYF. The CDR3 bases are TGTGCCAGCAGCGTAGAATTTCAAGAGACCCAGTACTTC. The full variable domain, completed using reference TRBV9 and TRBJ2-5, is DSGVTQTPKHLITATGQRVTLRCSPRSGDLSVYWYQQSLDQGLQFLIQYYNGEERAKGNILERFSAQQFPDLHSELNLSSLELGDSALYFCASSVEFQETQYFGPGTRLLVL.

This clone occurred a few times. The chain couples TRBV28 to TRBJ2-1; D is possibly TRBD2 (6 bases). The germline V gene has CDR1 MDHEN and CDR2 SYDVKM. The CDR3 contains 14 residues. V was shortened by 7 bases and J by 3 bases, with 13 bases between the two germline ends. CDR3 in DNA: TGTGCCAGCACCCCGCGGGGAAACTACAATGAGCAGTTCTTC. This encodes CASTPRGNYNEQFF.

The CDR3 loop reads CASDTGSGANVLTF. The CDR3 nucleotides are TGTGCCAGCGATACAGGCTCTGGGGCCAACGTCCTGACTTTC. The chain joins TRBV6-5 to TRBJ2-6; tentatively, D is TRBD1 (5 bases). This CDR3 spans 14 amino acids. V shed 8 bases and J shed 0 bases, with 8 bases lying between them. CDR1 is MNHEY, CDR2 SVGAGI, per germline.

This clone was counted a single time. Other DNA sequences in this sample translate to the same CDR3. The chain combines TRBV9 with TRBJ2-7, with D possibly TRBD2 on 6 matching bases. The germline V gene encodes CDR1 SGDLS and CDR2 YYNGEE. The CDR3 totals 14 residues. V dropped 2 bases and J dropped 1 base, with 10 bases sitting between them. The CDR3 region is CASSVGGPSYEQYF. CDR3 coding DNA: TGTGCCAGCAGCGTCGGAGGGCCTTCCTACGAGCAGTACTTC.

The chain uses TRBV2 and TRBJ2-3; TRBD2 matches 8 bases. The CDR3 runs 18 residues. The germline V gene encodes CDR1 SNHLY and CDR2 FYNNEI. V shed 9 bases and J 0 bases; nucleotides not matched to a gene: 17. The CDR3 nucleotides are TGTGCCAGTGGGGAGCGGGGGCAGACCGGGACTAGCACAGATACGCAGTATTTT. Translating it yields CASGERGQTGTSTDTQYF. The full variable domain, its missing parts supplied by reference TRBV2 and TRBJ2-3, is EPEVTQTPSHQVTQMGQEVILRCVPISNHLYFYWYRQILGQKVEFLVSFYNNEISEKSEIFDDQFSVERPDGSNFTLKIRSTKLEDSAMYFCASGERGQTGTSTDTQYFGPGTRLTVL.

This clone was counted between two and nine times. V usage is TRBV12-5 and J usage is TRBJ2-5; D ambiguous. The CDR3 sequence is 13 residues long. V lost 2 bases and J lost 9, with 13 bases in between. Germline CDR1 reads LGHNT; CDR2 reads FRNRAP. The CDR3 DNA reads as TGTGCTAGTGGTTTGCCCTACGAGGAAGCCCAGTACTTC. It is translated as CASGLPYEEAQYF.

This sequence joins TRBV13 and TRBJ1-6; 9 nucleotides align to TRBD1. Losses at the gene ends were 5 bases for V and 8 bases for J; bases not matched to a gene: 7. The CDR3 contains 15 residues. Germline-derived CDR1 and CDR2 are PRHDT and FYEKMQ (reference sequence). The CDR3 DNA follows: TGTGCCAGCAGCAGATGGGACAGGGCCGATTCACCCCTCCACTTT. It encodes CASSRWDRADSPLHF.

The CDR3 DNA reads as TGTGCCAGCAGCTTAGCTTTGGAGGACGAGCAGTACTTC. Encoded protein: CASSLALEDEQYF. This chain links TRBV7-9 with TRBJ2-7; maybe TRBD2 (5 bases). Per germline, CDR1 SEHNR and CDR2 FQNEAQ (reference sequence). The CDR3 runs 13 residues. V was shortened by 0 bases and J by 5 bases, with 8 bases between the two germline ends. Looking up the rest from reference TRBV7-9 and TRBJ2-7 gives the full variable domain: DTGVSQNPRHKITKRGQNVTFRCDPISEHNRLYWYRQTLGQGPEFLTYFQNEAQLEKSRLLSDRFSAERPKGSFSTLEIQRTEQGDSAMYLCASSLALEDEQYFGPGTRLTVT.

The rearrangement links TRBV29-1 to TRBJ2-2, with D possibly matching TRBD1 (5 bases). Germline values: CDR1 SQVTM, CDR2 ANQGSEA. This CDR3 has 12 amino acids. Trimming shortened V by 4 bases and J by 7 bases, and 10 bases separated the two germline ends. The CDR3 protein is CSVGRVRGELFF. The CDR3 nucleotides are TGCAGCGTTGGCAGGGTCCGCGGGGAGCTGTTTTTT.

CDR3 sequence (DNA): TGTGCCAGCAGTCGGCGAAAGCCACCGGGACAGACCTACGAGCAGTACTTC. As protein: CASSRRKPPGQTYEQYF. V is TRBV2 and J is TRBJ2-7; 7 bases align to TRBD1. From germline, CDR1 is SNHLY and CDR2 FYNNEI. The CDR3 is made up of 17 amino acids. With 5 bases clipped from V and 2 bases from J, the junction kept 15 bases outside the gene matches.

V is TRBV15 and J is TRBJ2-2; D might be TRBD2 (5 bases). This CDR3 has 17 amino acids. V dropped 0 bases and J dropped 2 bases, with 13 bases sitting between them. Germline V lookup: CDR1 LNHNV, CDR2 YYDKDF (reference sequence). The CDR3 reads CATSRDRTGINTGELFF. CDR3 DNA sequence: TGTGCCACCAGCAGAGATCGTACCGGGATAAACACCGGGGAGCTGTTTTTT.

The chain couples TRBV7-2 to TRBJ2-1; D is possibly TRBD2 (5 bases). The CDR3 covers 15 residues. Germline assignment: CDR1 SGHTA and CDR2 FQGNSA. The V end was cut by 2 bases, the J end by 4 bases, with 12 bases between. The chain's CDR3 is CASSLLRALYNEQFF. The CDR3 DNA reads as TGTGCCAGCAGCTTATTGAGGGCTTTATACAATGAGCAGTTCTTC.

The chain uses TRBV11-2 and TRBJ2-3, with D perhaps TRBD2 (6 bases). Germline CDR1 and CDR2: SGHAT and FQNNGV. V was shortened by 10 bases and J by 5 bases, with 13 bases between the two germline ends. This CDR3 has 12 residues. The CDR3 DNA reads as TGTGCCACCGCGCCCGGGGGAGATACGCAGTATTTT. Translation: CATAPGGDTQYF. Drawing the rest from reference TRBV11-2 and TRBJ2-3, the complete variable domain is EAGVAQSPRYKIIEKRQSVAFWCNPISGHATLYWYQQILGQGPKLLIQFQNNGVVDDSQLPKDRFSAERLKGVDSTLKIQPAKLEDSAVYLCATAPGGDTQYFGPGTRLTVL.

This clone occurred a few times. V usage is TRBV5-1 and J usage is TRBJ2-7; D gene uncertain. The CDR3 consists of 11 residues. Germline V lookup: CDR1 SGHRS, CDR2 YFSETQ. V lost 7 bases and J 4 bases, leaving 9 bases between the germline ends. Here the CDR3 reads CASRTGYEQYF. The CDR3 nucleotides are TGCGCCAGCCGAACGGGTTACGAGCAGTACTTC.

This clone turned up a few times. In DNA form, the CDR3 reads TGTGCCAGCAGGTCGTTTTCGGATACGCAGTATTTT. This sequence encodes CASRSFSDTQYF. J is TRBJ2-3 and V is TRBV7-9; no definite D call. Trimming removed 6 bases at V and 6 bases at J, with 10 bases between. The CDR3 has 12 amino acids. In germline, CDR1 is SEHNR, CDR2 FQNEAQ (reference sequence). The variable domain in full, completed from reference TRBV7-9 and TRBJ2-3, reads DTGVSQNPRHKITKRGQNVTFRCDPISEHNRLYWYRQTLGQGPEFLTYFQNEAQLEKSRLLSDRFSAERPKGSFSTLEIQRTEQGDSAMYLCASRSFSDTQYFGPGTRLTVL.

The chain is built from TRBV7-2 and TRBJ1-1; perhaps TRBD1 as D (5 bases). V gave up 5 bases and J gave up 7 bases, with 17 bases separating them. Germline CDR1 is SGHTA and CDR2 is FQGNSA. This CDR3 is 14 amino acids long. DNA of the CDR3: TGTGCCAGCAGCCCGAACCCAGGGTACGTTGAAGCTTTCTTT. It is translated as CASSPNPGYVEAFF.

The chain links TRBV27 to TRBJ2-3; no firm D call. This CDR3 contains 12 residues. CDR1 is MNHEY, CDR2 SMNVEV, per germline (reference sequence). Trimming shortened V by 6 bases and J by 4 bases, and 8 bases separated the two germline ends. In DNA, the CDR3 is TGTGCCAGCAGGGTTGGGGCAGATACGCAGTATTTT. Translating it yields CASRVGADTQYF.